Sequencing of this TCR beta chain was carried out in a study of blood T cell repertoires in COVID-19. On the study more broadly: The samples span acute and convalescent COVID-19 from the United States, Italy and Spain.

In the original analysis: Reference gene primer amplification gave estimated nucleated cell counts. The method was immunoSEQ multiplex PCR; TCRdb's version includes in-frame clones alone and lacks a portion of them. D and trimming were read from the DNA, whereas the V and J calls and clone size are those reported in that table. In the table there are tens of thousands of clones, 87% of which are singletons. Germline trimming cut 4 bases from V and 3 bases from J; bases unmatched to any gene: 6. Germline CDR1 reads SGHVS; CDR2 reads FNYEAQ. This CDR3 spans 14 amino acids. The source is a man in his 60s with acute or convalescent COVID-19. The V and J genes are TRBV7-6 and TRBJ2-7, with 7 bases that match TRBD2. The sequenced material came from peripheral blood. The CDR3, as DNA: TGTGCCAGCAGCTGGGGAGGGGTCGACTACGAGCAGTACTTC. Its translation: CASSWGGVDYEQYF.